The 31 T cell receptor beta chains presented below share a single source sample, sequenced in a study of cytomegalovirus exposure and HLA in healthy donors. The PCR had 60 Vbeta and 13 Jbeta primers. Libraries were prepared by immunoSEQ multiplex PCR; TCRdb keeps only in-frame clonotypes and omits some of them. This table has about 110,000 clones, more than 70% appearing once. Sequencing used PBMCs. These receptors originate from a man in his forties in good health and CMV-seronegative.

This clone was observed a handful of times. The CDR3 protein is CASSRRVAPGELFF. The CDR3 nucleotides read TGTGCCAGCAGCCGCAGGGTTGCCCCCGGGGAGCTGTTTTTT. The chain combines TRBV6-5 with TRBJ2-2; TRBD1 is a possible D gene (5 bases). The germline V gene encodes CDR1 MNHEY and CDR2 SVGAGI. The V and J ends lost 6 bases and 6 bases respectively, with 14 bases between them. The CDR3 runs to 14 residues.

In its sample, this clone was seen once. This sequence joins TRBV7-3 and TRBJ2-2; tentatively, D is TRBD1 (6 bases). The CDR3 is made up of 17 amino acids. V was trimmed by 5 bases and J by 2 bases, leaving 18 bases between them. Germline V lookup: CDR1 SGHTA, CDR2 FQGTGA. In DNA, the CDR3 is TGTGCCAGCAGCCTCCGTCGTGGGGGCGGTAACACCGGGGAGCTGTTTTTT. Its translation is CASSLRRGGGNTGELFF.

The chain is built from TRBV6-5 and TRBJ2-3, with D possibly being TRBD2 (6 bases). This CDR3 has 15 amino acids. Per germline, CDR1 MNHEY and CDR2 SVGAGI. V was cut by 3 bases and J by 2 bases, with 12 bases left in between. The CDR3 sequence is CASSYGGASTDTQYF. The DNA for the CDR3 is TGTGCCAGCAGTTATGGCGGGGCCTCCACAGATACGCAGTATTTT.

In this sample, this clone turned up once. The chain carries TRBV28 and TRBJ1-2; 10 nucleotides match TRBD1. Per germline, CDR1 MDHEN and CDR2 SYDVKM. J gave up 7 bases and V 6 bases, and 11 bases lay outside the gene matches. The CDR3 totals 15 residues. The CDR3 protein is CASRKETGGPSGYTF. In DNA, the CDR3 is TGTGCCAGCAGAAAAGAGACAGGGGGCCCTAGTGGCTACACCTTC.

This chain joins TRBV18 and TRBJ2-7; possibly TRBD1 for D (6 bases). The CDR3 is 14 amino acids. The germline CDR1 and CDR2 sequences are KGHSH and LQKENI. V was shortened by 6 bases and J by 2 bases, with 14 bases between the two germline ends. The CDR3 loop reads CASSRAGAAYEQYF. CDR3 bases: TGTGCCAGCTCCCGCGCAGGGGCGGCCTACGAGCAGTACTTC.

CDR3 coding DNA: TGTGCCAGCAGTCTCTATCCGAATCAGCCCCAGCATTTT. Translating gives CASSLYPNQPQHF. The chain combines TRBV6-5 with TRBJ1-5; D remains ambiguous. V was cut by 5 bases and J by 4 bases, with 9 bases left in between. Per germline, CDR1 MNHEY and CDR2 SVGAGI. The CDR3 is 13 residues long.

The chain recombines TRBV6-1 with TRBJ2-1, with D perhaps matching TRBD2 (5 bases). This CDR3 is built from 16 residues. Trimming pared 3 bases from V and 7 bases from J, leaving 19 bases between. Germline V gene lookup returns CDR1 MNHNS and CDR2 SASEGT. The CDR3 reads CASSDGRGKVINEQFF. CDR3 sequence (DNA): TGTGCCAGCAGTGATGGTCGGGGTAAGGTTATAAATGAGCAGTTCTTC.

This clone has only a few counts. CDR3 bases: TGTGCCAGCAGCTTAGGGGGGGTTTACGAGCAGTACTTC. It translates to CASSLGGVYEQYF. The chain carries TRBV7-2 and TRBJ2-7; D is possibly TRBD2 (6 bases). Trimming removed 1 base at V and 4 bases at J, with 8 bases between. The CDR3 is made up of 13 amino acids. Per germline, CDR1 SGHTA and CDR2 FQGNSA.

The chain couples TRBV5-4 to TRBJ2-7; the D is unclear. The V end lost 4 bases, the J end lost 1 base, and 6 bases lay between the germline ends. CDR1 and CDR2 from the germline V gene are SGHNT and YYREEE (reference sequence). This CDR3 has 12 residues. The CDR3 region is CASSSQSYEQYF. In DNA, the CDR3 is TGTGCCAGCAGCAGCCAATCCTACGAGCAGTACTTC.

The V and J genes are TRBV2 and TRBJ2-2; TRBD1 might be the D (6 bases). This CDR3 region has 12 residues. Trimming stripped 7 bases from V and 6 bases from J, with 9 bases between. Germline V gene lookup returns CDR1 SNHLY and CDR2 FYNNEI. CDR3 sequence: CASNTGSGELFF. CDR3 nucleotide sequence: TGTGCCAGCAATACAGGGTCCGGGGAGCTGTTTTTT.

V is TRBV15 and J is TRBJ1-4; perhaps TRBD1 as D (6 bases). The CDR3 loop spans 14 amino acids. Trimming stripped 11 bases from V and 8 bases from J, with 21 bases between. Germline CDR1 reads LNHNV; CDR2 reads YYDKDF (reference sequence). CDR3 protein: CASTGGGVREKLFF. DNA for the CDR3: TGTGCCTCGACGGGAGGGGGGGTTAGGGAAAAACTGTTTTTT. Combining the CDR3 with reference TRBV15 and TRBJ1-4 gives the whole variable domain DAMVIQNPRYQVTQFGKPVTLSCSQTLNHNVMYWYQQKSSQAPKLLFHYYDKDFNNEADTPDNFQSRRPNTSFCFLDIRSPGLGDTAMYLCASTGGGVREKLFFGSGTQLSVL.

The genes are TRBV2 and TRBJ1-5; TRBD1 matches 9 bases. This CDR3 region has 15 residues. The germline V gene has CDR1 SNHLY and CDR2 FYNNEI. Germline trimming cut 6 bases from V and 4 bases from J; bases unmatched to any gene: 7. The CDR3 region is CASRAGTGLNQPQHF. The CDR3, as DNA: TGTGCCAGCAGGGCCGGGACAGGGCTTAATCAGCCCCAGCATTTT.

V gene TRBV7-2 combines with J gene TRBJ2-5, with a possible D match to TRBD2 (6 bases). Germline loops: CDR1 SGHTA, CDR2 FQGNSA. Trimming left V 3 bases short and J 4 bases short, with 15 bases between. This CDR3 comprises 15 residues. CDR3 protein: CASSFAGLIGETQYF. The CDR3 DNA is TGTGCCAGCAGCTTCGCGGGGTTAATAGGAGAGACCCAGTACTTC.

This clone has more than one count but fewer than ten. The V call is TRBV11-2, the J call TRBJ2-3; 9 nucleotides match TRBD2. CDR1 SGHAT and CDR2 FQNNGV come from the germline V gene. The CDR3 has 14 residues. The junction had 5 bases not matched to a gene; V was cut back by 5 bases and J by 5 bases. DNA for the CDR3: TGTGCCAGCAGCGGAAGCGGGGGGCGAGATACGCAGTATTTT. The encoded protein is CASSGSGGRDTQYF.

The rearrangement joins TRBV7-8 to TRBJ1-2; possibly TRBD1 for D (6 bases). The CDR3 length is 15 residues. Germline V gene sequence: CDR1 SGHVS, CDR2 FQNEAQ. The V gene lost 1 base and the J gene lost 0 bases, with 9 bases spanning the gap. The CDR3 spells CASSLEAGANYGYTF. CDR3 nucleotides: TGTGCCAGCAGCTTAGAGGCAGGGGCTAACTATGGCTACACCTTC.

V usage is TRBV18 and J usage is TRBJ1-1, with TRBD1 identical over 7 bases. Unmatched junction bases numbered 8, after V lost 6 bases and J lost 7 bases. The CDR3 contains 13 residues. The V gene's germline CDR1 is KGHSH and CDR2 LQKENI. CDR3 sequence: CASSPGQAVEAFF. CDR3 in DNA: TGTGCCAGCTCTCCTGGACAGGCGGTTGAAGCTTTCTTT.

J is TRBJ1-5 and V is TRBV6-1, with 7 bases aligning to TRBD1. The CDR3 loop spans 14 amino acids. Germline CDR1 is MNHNS and CDR2 is SASEGT. Losses at the gene ends were 6 bases for V and 6 bases for J; bases not matched to a gene: 8. The CDR3 DNA sequence: TGTGCCAGCAGCCACCGGGACAGCGTTCAGCCCCAGCATTTT. The encoded protein is CASSHRDSVQPQHF.

The rearrangement uses TRBV11-2 and TRBJ1-6, with 9 bases identical to TRBD1. The CDR3 has 16 amino acids. Trimming took 1 base from V and 9 from J; bases not matched to a gene: 7. The germline V gene encodes CDR1 SGHAT and CDR2 FQNNGV. CDR3 nucleotides: TGTGCCAGCAGCTTAGCCCCCGACAGGGGGAGTTCACCCCTCCACTTT. Translating it yields CASSLAPDRGSSPLHF.

The rearrangement links TRBV5-1 to TRBJ2-3; 9 bases are shared with TRBD2. The germline V gene encodes CDR1 SGHRS and CDR2 YFSETQ. V dropped 3 bases and J dropped 5; count of bases not matched to a gene: 7. CDR3 length equals 15 residues. The DNA of the CDR3 is TGCGCCAGCAGCTCATTAGCGGGGGCGGAAGATACGCAGTATTTT. It is translated as CASSSLAGAEDTQYF.

This clone has more than one count but fewer than ten. This chain links TRBV19 with TRBJ2-1, with 8 bases fitting TRBD2. Losses at the gene ends were 0 bases for V and 8 bases for J; bases not matched to a gene: 15. Germline V gene sequence: CDR1 LNHDA, CDR2 SQIVND (reference sequence). There are 18 residues in the CDR3. The CDR3 loop reads CASSIDHLGVAGSDEQFF. The DNA of the CDR3 is TGTGCCAGTAGTATAGATCATTTAGGGGTAGCGGGATCTGATGAGCAGTTCTTC. Variable domain in full (rest from reference TRBV19 and TRBJ2-1): DGGITQSPKYLFRKEGQNVTLSCEQNLNHDAMYWYRQDPGQGLRLIYYSQIVNDFQKGDIAEGYSVSREKKESFPLTVTSAQKNPTAFYLCASSIDHLGVAGSDEQFFGPGTRLTVL.

The genes are TRBV5-8 and TRBJ1-3; weak D call: TRBD1 (6 bases). V gave up 0 bases and J gave up 10 bases, with 17 bases separating them. The CDR3 is 15 amino acids. Germline CDR1 reads SGHTS; CDR2 reads YDEGEE. DNA for the CDR3: TGTGCCAGCAGCTTGGTGCGGGGGCGGTACGCTACCATATATTTT. This gives the protein CASSLVRGRYATIYF.

With regard to this clone: Distinct nucleotide sequences in the sample also encode this CDR3. The chain carries TRBV18 and TRBJ1-1; 9 bases map to TRBD1. There are 14 residues in the CDR3. Trimming removed 1 base from V and 4 bases from J; junction bases left unmatched: 1. Germline CDR1 KGHSH, CDR2 LQKENI. The CDR3 loop is CASSPLDRGTEAFF. DNA of the CDR3: TGTGCCAGCTCACCACTGGACAGGGGCACTGAAGCTTTCTTT.

The chain is built from TRBV25-1 and TRBJ2-7; 11 nucleotides agree with TRBD2. CDR1 is MGHDK, CDR2 SYGVNS, per germline. The CDR3 runs to 13 residues. J lost 1 base, V lost 8 bases, and 1 base had no gene match. For the CDR3, the DNA is TGTGCCAGCGGGACTAGCGGATCCTACGAGCAGTACTTC. Its protein product is CASGTSGSYEQYF.

The chain has TRBV5-6 and TRBJ1-1; D is perhaps TRBD1 (6 bases). The V end was cut by 4 bases, the J end by 1 base, with 14 bases between. Germline V lookup: CDR1 SGHDT, CDR2 YYEEEE. The CDR3 has 15 residues. The CDR3 region is CASSATGIRNTEAFF. The CDR3 nucleotides are TGTGCCAGCAGCGCTACAGGGATACGGAACACTGAAGCTTTCTTT.

The chain couples TRBV2 to TRBJ2-5; the D gene is possibly TRBD2 (5 bases). The germline gives CDR1 SNHLY, CDR2 FYNNEI. The CDR3 is 12 residues long. Deletions cut 6 bases from V and 12 bases from J, with 17 bases between. The CDR3 region is CASSDDRETKYF. DNA of the CDR3: TGTGCCAGCAGCGACGACCGGGAAACAAAGTACTTC.

V and J are TRBV12-1 and TRBJ1-6. TRBV12-1 has pseudogene status. This CDR3 has 18 residues. CDR3 sequence reads: CASSPSMRGGYRDSPLHF. CDR3 DNA: TGTGCCAGCAGCCCATCTATGAGGGGGGGGTACCGGGATTCACCCCTCCACTTT.

This clone was observed a few times. The CDR3 protein is CASSAKQGANYGYTF. The CDR3 DNA reads as TGTGCCAGCAGCGCCAAACAGGGGGCAAACTATGGCTACACCTTC. V and J are TRBV9 and TRBJ1-2, with 9 bases matching TRBD1. CDR3 length: 15 residues. Germline values: CDR1 SGDLS, CDR2 YYNGEE. With 3 bases clipped from V and 2 bases from J, the junction kept 5 bases outside the gene matches.

The chain uses TRBV11-2 and TRBJ1-2; D may be TRBD1 (5 bases). Trimming pared 0 bases from V and 6 bases from J, leaving 14 bases between. CDR1 and CDR2 (germline): SGHAT, FQNNGV. This CDR3 contains 15 residues. The CDR3 DNA reads as TGTGCCAGCAGCTTAGACAGGGCCTCTCCTCATGGCTACACCTTC. Translating it yields CASSLDRASPHGYTF.

This rearrangement joins TRBV13 to TRBJ2-2, with D tentatively TRBD2 (5 bases). This CDR3 comprises 16 residues. With 6 bases removed from V and 0 bases from J, the gap between germline ends came to 14 bases. The germline gives CDR1 PRHDT, CDR2 FYEKMQ (reference sequence). Here the CDR3 DNA reads TGTGCCAGCAGAAAAGAGGGATCCGCGAACACCGGGGAGCTGTTTTTT. Encoded protein: CASRKEGSANTGELFF. Complete variable domain (other parts from reference TRBV13 and TRBJ2-2): AAGVIQSPRHLIKEKRETATLKCYPIPRHDTVYWYQQGPGQDPQFLISFYEKMQSDKGSIPDRFSAQQFSDYHSELNMSSLELGDSALYFCASRKEGSANTGELFFGEGSRLTVL.

This chain connects TRBV6-1 to TRBJ2-7; 7 bases map to TRBD2. The CDR3 is 14 residues long. The V gene's germline CDR1 is MNHNS and CDR2 SASEGT. J gave up 4 bases and V 1 base, and 4 bases lay outside the gene matches. CDR3 loop: CASSEVTSRYEQYF. As DNA, the CDR3 is TGTGCCAGCAGTGAAGTGACTAGCAGGTACGAGCAGTACTTC.

The chain uses TRBV18 and TRBJ1-1; D perhaps matches TRBD1 (5 bases). V lost 1 base and J 7 bases, leaving 7 bases between the germline ends. The CDR3 consists of 12 residues. The germline gives CDR1 KGHSH, CDR2 LQKENI. CDR3 sequence (DNA): TGTGCCAGCTCACCACTAGGGGATGAAGCTTTCTTT. Translating gives CASSPLGDEAFF.